Listed below are T cell receptor beta chains from one sample, sequenced in a study of blood T cell repertoires in COVID-19. Only in-frame clones appear in the TCRdb table, and some are missing; sequencing was by immunoSEQ multiplex PCR. In the table there are 300,000 or so clones, about 85% of which are singletons. The sample comprised peripheral blood. These receptors all come from a woman aged 50 to 65 with active or convalescent COVID-19. Each CDR3 is given with its conserved first and last residue. A D gene is named only where the DNA matches it firmly. Size is omitted from some rows. Given values are once, few, many or a class for expanded clones.

TRBJ2-5 | TRBD2 | TRBV9 | once | 16 | CASSVAPGLVGETQYF | TGTGCCAGCAGCGTAGCCCCGGGACTAGTAGGGGAGACCCAGTACTTC
TRBJ2-5 | NA | TRBV19 | NA | 14 | CASSSTAAKGTQYF | TGTGCCAGTAGCTCCACAGCGGCCAAGGGGACCCAGTACTTC
TRBJ2-1 | NA | TRBV5-1 | NA | 14 | CASRRETSYNEQFF | TGCGCCAGCAGGAGGGAGACGTCCTACAATGAGCAGTTCTTC
TRBJ2-1 | NA | TRBV7-6 | many | 12 | CASSWGRNEQFF | TGTGCCAGCAGCTGGGGCCGCAATGAGCAGTTCTTC
TRBJ1-1 | TRBD1 | TRBV3-1/TRBV3-2 | NA | 14 | CASSRRGQMREAFF | TGTGCCAGCAGCCGACGGGGACAGATGAGGGAAGCTTTCTTT
TRBJ1-2 | NA | TRBV7-8 | NA | 14 | CASSFGTRNYGYTF | TGTGCCAGCAGCTTCGGGACAAGGAACTATGGCTACACCTTC
TRBJ2-3 | NA | TRBV24-1 | NA | 15 | CATSPRDTSTDTQYF | TGTGCCACCAGCCCCAGGGACACCTCGACGGATACGCAGTATTTT
TRBJ1-1 | NA | TRBV6-5 | NA | 13 | CASSIDPTGEAFF | TGTGCCAGCAGTATAGATCCTACCGGGGAAGCTTTCTTT
TRBJ2-2 | NA | TRBV19 | NA | 14 | CASNHRVNTGELFF | TGTGCCAGTAATCACAGGGTCAACACCGGGGAGCTGTTTTTT
TRBJ1-1 | NA | TRBV4-1 | NA | 16 | CASSQRGGRMNTEAFF | TGCGCCAGCAGCCAAAGAGGCGGGCGGATGAACACTGAAGCTTTCTTT
TRBJ2-1 | TRBD2 | TRBV6-1 | NA | 16 | CASSDRLAASYNEQFF | TGTGCCAGCAGTGATCGGCTAGCGGCCTCCTACAATGAGCAGTTCTTC
TRBJ1-5 | NA | TRBV19 | few | 13 | CASSITGDQPQHF | TGTGCCAGTAGTATCACAGGAGATCAGCCCCAGCATTTT
TRBJ2-2 | NA | TRBV30 | NA | 12 | CAWSLETGELFF | TGTGCCTGGAGTCTGGAGACCGGGGAGCTGTTTTTT
TRBJ2-2 | NA | TRBV2 | NA | 15 | CASSEPLRPGGELFF | TGTGCCAGCAGTGAGCCTCTGCGGCCCGGCGGGGAGCTGTTTTTT
TRBJ2-1 | NA | TRBV19 | NA | 14 | CASSGSVIQREQFF | TGTGCCAGTAGTGGCAGCGTAATTCAACGTGAGCAGTTCTTC
TRBJ1-2 | NA | TRBV28 | NA | 14 | CASSLAGNLYGYTF | TGTGCCAGCAGTTTAGCAGGGAATCTCTATGGCTACACCTTC
TRBJ2-4 | NA | TRBV2 | NA | 15 | CASSVLALAKNIQYF | TGTGCCAGCAGTGTTCTAGCCTTAGCCAAAAACATTCAGTACTTC
TRBJ1-2 | TRBD1 | TRBV5-1 | NA | 14 | CASGQSGGLWGYTF | TGCGCCAGCGGACAGTCAGGGGGGCTTTGGGGCTACACCTTC
TRBJ1-2 | TRBD1 | TRBV7-9 | once | 12 | CASSLVGQPGTF | TGTGCCAGCAGCTTAGTGGGACAGCCCGGCACCTTC
TRBJ1-2 | TRBD1 | TRBV18 | NA | 13 | CASSSDREIGYTF | TGTGCCAGCTCAAGCGACAGGGAGATTGGCTACACCTTC
TRBJ2-6 | NA | TRBV28 | NA | 15 | CASKRSFSGANVLTF | TGTGCCAGTAAGAGATCCTTCTCTGGGGCCAACGTCCTGACTTTC
TRBJ1-2 | NA | TRBV5-1 | NA | 15 | CASSPDAQGNYGYTF | TGCGCCAGCAGCCCAGATGCTCAGGGGAACTATGGCTACACCTTC
TRBJ2-1 | TRBD2 | TRBV5-1 | once | 17 | CASSLASGSSSYNEQFF | TGCGCCAGCAGCTTGGCTAGCGGTTCTAGCTCCTACAATGAGCAGTTCTTC
TRBJ2-5 | NA | TRBV9 | NA | 12 | CASSVEGETQYF | TGTGCCAGCAGCGTAGAGGGGGAGACCCAGTACTTC
TRBJ1-5 | NA | TRBV15 | NA | 15 | CATSRDLTPGQPQHF | TGTGCCACCAGCAGAGATCTGACCCCGGGGCAGCCCCAGCATTTT
TRBJ2-7 | NA | TRBV11-2 | NA | 14 | CASSLEQLGYEQYF | TGTGCCAGCAGCTTAGAACAGCTCGGCTACGAGCAGTACTTC